The 16 T cell receptor beta chains in this list originate from one sample, sequenced in a study of blood T cell repertoires in COVID-19. Assay: immunoSEQ multiplex PCR; the TCRdb copy retains only in-frame clones and omits some. Of some 250,000 clones in the sample, nearly 90% were seen once. The source material was peripheral blood. The receptor set was obtained from a woman aged 30 to 39 with acute or convalescent COVID-19.

The gene calls are TRBV4-3 and TRBJ1-6, with 8 nucleotides matching TRBD1. Losses at the gene ends were 2 bases for V and 8 bases for J; bases not matched to a gene: 8. The CDR3 is 16 residues long. In germline, CDR1 is LGHNA, CDR2 YSLEER. CDR3 residues: CASSQTRTGRYSPLHF. The CDR3 DNA is TGCGCCAGCAGCCAAACCCGGACAGGGCGCTATTCACCCCTCCACTTT.

This chain links TRBV7-3 with TRBJ2-3, with a possible D match to TRBD1 (5 bases). This CDR3 comprises 15 residues. Germline-derived CDR1 and CDR2 are SGHTA and FQGTGA. V was pared by 2 bases and J by 3 bases, with 12 bases between. The CDR3 bases are TGTGCCAGCAGCTTATTAGGCAGGGTGACAGATACGCAGTATTTT. Translating gives CASSLLGRVTDTQYF.

In this sample, this clone turned up once. This chain joins TRBV11-3 and TRBJ2-3; 13 bases match TRBD2. This CDR3 has 15 residues. The trim removed 1 base at V and 5 bases at J, leaving 0 bases unmatched. Looked up from germline, CDR1 is SGHNT and CDR2 is YENEEA. DNA for the CDR3: TGTGCCAGCAGCTTAGGGACTAGCGGGAGAGATACGCAGTATTTT. It is translated as CASSLGTSGRDTQYF.

The chain couples TRBV6-4 to TRBJ2-3, with TRBD2 identical over 9 bases. This CDR3 has 15 amino acids. Germline trimming cut 3 bases from V and 2 bases from J; bases unmatched to any gene: 3. The germline CDR1 and CDR2 sequences are MRHNA and SNTAGT. The chain's CDR3 is CASSEGGRATDTQYF. CDR3 sequence (DNA): TGTGCCAGCAGTGAGGGCGGGAGGGCCACAGATACGCAGTATTTT.

The genes are TRBV18 and TRBJ1-4; D is ambiguous. The germline V and J ends were trimmed by 3 bases and 3 bases, with 8 bases remaining between them. The germline gives CDR1 KGHSH, CDR2 LQKENI. The CDR3 runs 14 residues. CDR3 region: CASSPGSSNEKLFF. The CDR3 bases are TGTGCCAGCTCACCGGGCAGCTCTAATGAAAAACTGTTTTTT.

This clone was seen once. V usage is TRBV5-8 and J usage is TRBJ1-1; D is uncertain. V lost 1 base and J lost 2, with 12 bases in between. This CDR3 comprises 15 residues. CDR1 is SGHTS and CDR2 is YDEGEE in the germline V gene. The CDR3 reads CASSLMVQANTEAFF. The CDR3 bases are TGTGCCAGCAGCTTGATGGTCCAGGCTAACACTGAAGCTTTCTTT.

The rearrangement links TRBV9 to TRBJ2-5; D unclear. This CDR3 has 15 amino acids. V was shortened by 0 bases and J by 0 bases, with 9 bases between the two germline ends. The V gene's germline CDR1 is SGDLS and CDR2 YYNGEE. CDR3 protein: CASSVGIQYQETQYF. In nucleotides, the CDR3 is TGTGCCAGCAGCGTAGGGATACAGTACCAAGAGACCCAGTACTTC. The variable domain in full, completed from reference TRBV9 and TRBJ2-5, reads DSGVTQTPKHLITATGQRVTLRCSPRSGDLSVYWYQQSLDQGLQFLIQYYNGEERAKGNILERFSAQQFPDLHSELNLSSLELGDSALYFCASSVGIQYQETQYFGPGTRLLVL.

Notes on this clone: Other DNA sequences from this sample encode an identical CDR3 as well. The chain joins TRBV6-5 to TRBJ2-7; maybe TRBD1 (6 bases). This CDR3 comprises 14 residues. V shed 2 bases and J shed 1 base, with 9 bases lying between them. Germline V lookup: CDR1 MNHEY, CDR2 SVGAGI. CDR3 DNA sequence: TGTGCCAGCAGTTACGGGCAGGGGTCCTACGAGCAGTACTTC. It yields the protein CASSYGQGSYEQYF.

V gene TRBV7-2 combines with J gene TRBJ2-7, with D possibly TRBD2 on 6 matching bases. Germline CDR1 reads SGHTA; CDR2 reads FQGNSA. The CDR3 extends over 13 amino acids. Trimming stripped 3 bases from V and 4 bases from J, with 10 bases between. The CDR3 region has the DNA TGTGCCAGCAGCTTGGCGGGATGGTACGAGCAGTACTTC. It encodes CASSLAGWYEQYF. Full variable domain (outside the CDR3, taken from reference TRBV7-2 and TRBJ2-7): GAGVSQSPSNKVTEKGKDVELRCDPISGHTALYWYRQSLGQGLEFLIYFQGNSAPDKSGLPSDRFSAERTGGSVSTLTIQRTQQEDSAVYLCASSLAGWYEQYFGPGTRLTVT.

This clone occurred a few times. This sequence joins TRBV5-4 and TRBJ2-7, with TRBD2 matching over 7 bases. The trim removed 4 bases at V and 6 bases at J, leaving 7 bases unmatched. The CDR3 is 13 residues long. Germline V CDR1 and CDR2: SGHNT, YYREEE (reference sequence). The CDR3 spells CASSPGLEFEQYF. In nucleotides, the CDR3 is TGTGCCAGCAGCCCAGGACTAGAATTCGAGCAGTACTTC.

The chain couples TRBV5-1 to TRBJ2-2; 12 bases are a match to TRBD1. The CDR3 covers 14 residues. Per germline, CDR1 SGHRS and CDR2 YFSETQ. V was pared by 4 bases and J by 6 bases, with 1 base of the junction left unmatched. The CDR3 DNA sequence: TGCGCCAGCAGCCGGGACAGGGGGCCCGGGGAGCTGTTTTTT. Amino acids: CASSRDRGPGELFF.

This rearrangement joins TRBV11-3 to TRBJ2-5; 11 bases agree with TRBD2. V trimming: 1 base; J trimming: 0 bases; junction bases outside the gene matches: 1. The CDR3 spans 16 residues. Per germline, CDR1 SGHNT and CDR2 YENEEA. The chain's CDR3 is CASSLGLAGYQETQYF. CDR3 DNA: TGTGCCAGCAGCTTAGGACTAGCGGGATACCAAGAGACCCAGTACTTC.

The genes are TRBV10-3 and TRBJ2-2; D unclear. With 10 bases removed from V and 2 bases from J, the gap between germline ends came to 14 bases. Germline loops: CDR1 ENHRY, CDR2 SYGVKD. The CDR3 contains 14 residues. The DNA of the CDR3 is TGTGCCACCAAGCTCCAGGAAAACACCGGGGAGCTGTTTTTT. Translation: CATKLQENTGELFF.

The V call is TRBV6-2 or TRBV6-3, the J call TRBJ2-7; a weak D match, TRBD1 (6 bases). Trimming left V 3 bases short and J 0 bases short, with 12 bases between. CDR1 and CDR2 from the germline V gene are MNHEY and SVGEGT. The CDR3 runs 15 residues. Here the CDR3 DNA reads TGTGCCAGCAGTTATTCTGACAGGCCCTCCTACGAGCAGTACTTC. Its protein product is CASSYSDRPSYEQYF.

The chain joins TRBV7-2 to TRBJ2-1, with 8 positions matching TRBD2. The V gene end was trimmed by 6 bases and the J gene end by 8 bases; junction bases not matched to a gene: 18. There are 17 residues in the CDR3. Germline CDR1 reads SGHTA; CDR2 reads FQGNSA. CDR3 protein: CASRRTLSSGRGYEQFF. Here the CDR3 DNA reads TGTGCCAGCAGACGAACCCTGAGCAGCGGGAGAGGTTATGAGCAGTTCTTC.

This clone came up once. The chain combines TRBV4-1 with TRBJ2-7, with a tentative D call TRBD2 (6 bases). This CDR3 has 17 amino acids. Germline V gives CDR1 MGHRA, CDR2 YSYEKL. V was shortened by 0 bases and J by 0 bases, with 15 bases between the two germline ends. CDR3 nucleotides: TGCGCCAGCAGCCAAGAGTCAATGATCGGGAGCTCCTACGAGCAGTACTTC. Translating it yields CASSQESMIGSSYEQYF.